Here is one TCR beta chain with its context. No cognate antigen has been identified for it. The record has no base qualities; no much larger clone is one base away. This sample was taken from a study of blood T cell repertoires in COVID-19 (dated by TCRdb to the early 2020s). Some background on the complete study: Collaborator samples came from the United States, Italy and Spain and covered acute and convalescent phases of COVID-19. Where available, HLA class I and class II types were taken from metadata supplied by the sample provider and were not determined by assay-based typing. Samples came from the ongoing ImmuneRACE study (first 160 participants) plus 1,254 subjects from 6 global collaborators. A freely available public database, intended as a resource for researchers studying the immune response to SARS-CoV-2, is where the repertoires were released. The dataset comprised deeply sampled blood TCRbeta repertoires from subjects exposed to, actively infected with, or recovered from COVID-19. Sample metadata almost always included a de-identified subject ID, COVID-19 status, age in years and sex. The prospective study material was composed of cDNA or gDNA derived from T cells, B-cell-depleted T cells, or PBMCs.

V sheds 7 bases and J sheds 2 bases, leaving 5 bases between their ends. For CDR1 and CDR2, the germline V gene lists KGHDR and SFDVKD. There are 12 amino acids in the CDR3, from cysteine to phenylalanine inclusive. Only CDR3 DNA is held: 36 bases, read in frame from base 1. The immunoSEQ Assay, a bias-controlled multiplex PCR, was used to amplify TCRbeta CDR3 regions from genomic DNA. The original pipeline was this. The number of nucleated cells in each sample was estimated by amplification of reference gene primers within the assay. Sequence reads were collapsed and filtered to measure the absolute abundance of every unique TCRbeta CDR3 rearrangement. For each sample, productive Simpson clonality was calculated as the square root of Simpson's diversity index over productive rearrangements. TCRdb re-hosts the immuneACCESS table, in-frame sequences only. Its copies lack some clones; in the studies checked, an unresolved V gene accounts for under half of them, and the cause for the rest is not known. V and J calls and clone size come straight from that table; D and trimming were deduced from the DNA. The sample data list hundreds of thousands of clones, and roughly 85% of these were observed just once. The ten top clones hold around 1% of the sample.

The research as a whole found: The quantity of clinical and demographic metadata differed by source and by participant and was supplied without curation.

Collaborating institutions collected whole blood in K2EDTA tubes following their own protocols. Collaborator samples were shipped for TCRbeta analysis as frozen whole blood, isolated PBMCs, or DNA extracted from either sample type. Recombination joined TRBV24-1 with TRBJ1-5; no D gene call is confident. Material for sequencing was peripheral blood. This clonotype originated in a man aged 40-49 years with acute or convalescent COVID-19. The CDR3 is CATSQGNQPQHF. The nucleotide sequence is TGTGCCACCAGCCAGGGCAATCAGCCCCAGCATTTT.